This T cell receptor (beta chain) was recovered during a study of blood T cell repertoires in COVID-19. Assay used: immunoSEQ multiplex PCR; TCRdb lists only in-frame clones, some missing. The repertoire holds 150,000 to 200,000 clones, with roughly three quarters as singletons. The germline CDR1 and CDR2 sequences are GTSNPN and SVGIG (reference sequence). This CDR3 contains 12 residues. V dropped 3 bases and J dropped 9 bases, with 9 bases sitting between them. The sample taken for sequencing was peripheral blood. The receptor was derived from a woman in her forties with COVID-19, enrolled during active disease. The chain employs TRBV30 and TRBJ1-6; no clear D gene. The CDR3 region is CAWRAPSSPLHF. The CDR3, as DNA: TGTGCCTGGAGGGCTCCCTCTTCACCCCTCCACTTT. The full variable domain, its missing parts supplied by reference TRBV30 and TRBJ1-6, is SQTIHQWPATLVQPVGSPLSLECTVEGTSNPNLYWYRQAAGRGLQLLFYSVGIGQISSEVPQNLSASRPQDRQFILSSKKLLLSDSGFYLCAWRAPSSPLHFGNGTRLTVT.